Listed below are T cell receptor beta chains from one sample, sequenced in a study of shared clonotypes between healthy human individuals. The protocol was immunoSEQ multiplex PCR, while the TCRdb copy is restricted to in-frame clones and leaves out a portion. The sample includes some 2 million clones, 85% to 95% of them seen just once. Sample: naive CD4+ T cells sorted from blood. The receptors shown here come from a man aged 18 to 29 in good health. The CDR3 runs from the conserved cysteine through the conserved F or W. D genes are given only for firm matches. Size is stated for part of the rows, as once, few or many counts, or as a class when the clone is expanded.

>TRBV29-1|TRBJ2-5|.|14|.
TGCAGCGTTGGCGCACGGACCCCCATGGAGACCCAGTACTTC
CSVGARTPMETQYF
>TRBV4-1|TRBJ2-3|once|12|.
TGCGCCAGCAGCCAAGTGCTGGATACGCAGTATTTT
CASSQVLDTQYF
>TRBV14|TRBJ1-2|.|13|.
TGTGCCAGCAGCCAAGACAGGAACTATGGCTACACCTTC
CASSQDRNYGYTF
>TRBV5-1|TRBJ1-4|.|14|.
TGCGCCAGCAGCCCGACAGGAACTAATGAAAAACTGTTTTTT
CASSPTGTNEKLFF
>TRBV4-3|TRBJ2-1|.|14|.
TGCGCCAGCAGCCAAGATGTAAGACGCACTGAGCAGTTCTTC
CASSQDVRRTEQFF
>TRBV6-1|TRBJ2-7|.|13|.
TGTGCCAGCAGTGTGGTTAGGGGGGACCATATGTACTTC
CASSVVRGDHMYF
>TRBV12-5|TRBJ2-7|.|14|.
TGTGCTAGTGGTTTGAGGTTCCAGAGCTACGAGCAGTACTTC
CASGLRFQSYEQYF
>TRBV18|TRBJ1-6|.|13|.
TGTGCCAGCTCACCGGGCTACAATTCACCCCTCCACTTT
CASSPGYNSPLHF
>TRBV6-5|TRBJ2-7|.|13|.
TGTGCCAGCAGTTATGGGAAGTCCTACGAGCAGTACTTC
CASSYGKSYEQYF
>TRBV9|TRBJ2-2|.|17|TRBD2
TGTGCCAGCAGCGTAGGTCTAGCGGGAGCCCCCACCGGGGAGCTGTTTTTT
CASSVGLAGAPTGELFF
>TRBV18|TRBJ2-3|.|12|.
TGTGCCAGCTCACCGGATAGGGATACGCAGTATTTT
CASSPDRDTQYF
>TRBV28|TRBJ2-2|.|16|.
TGTGCCAGCAAGGGTGGGGGCCGTAAGAACACCGGGGAGCTGTTTTTT
CASKGGGRKNTGELFF
>TRBV6-6|TRBJ1-2|.|13|TRBD1
TGTGCCAGCAGCAACCGGGACAGCTATGGCTACACCTTC
CASSNRDSYGYTF
>TRBV19|TRBJ2-7|.|14|.
TGTGCCAGTAGTATACAGGGAAAGTCCTACGAGCAGTACTTC
CASSIQGKSYEQYF
>TRBV11-3|TRBJ2-1|.|14|TRBD1
TGTGCCAGCAGCCCGGGACAGGGTAAAAATGAGCAGTTCTTC
CASSPGQGKNEQFF
>TRBV25-1|TRBJ2-7|.|14|.
TGTGCCAGCAGTGGACCTTGGGCGACCTACGAGCAGTACTTC
CASSGPWATYEQYF
>TRBV4-3|TRBJ2-3|.|16|TRBD2
TGCGCCAGCAGCCCAAGGCCTAGCGGGAGTTTTGATACGCAGTATTTT
CASSPRPSGSFDTQYF
>TRBV28|TRBJ2-7|once|14|.
TGTGCCAGCAGTCTTACGGGCGGCGGATTGGAGCAGTACTTC
CASSLTGGGLEQYF
>TRBV5-1|TRBJ2-1|.|15|TRBD1
TGCGCCAGCAGCAAGGACAGGGGAGGAGGTAATGAGCAGTTCTTC
CASSKDRGGGNEQFF
>TRBV6-1|TRBJ2-7|.|14|TRBD2
TGTGCCAGCAGCAAGACTAGCGGCGGCTACGAGCAGTACTTC
CASSKTSGGYEQYF
>TRBV5-6|TRBJ1-1|.|15|TRBD1
TGTGCCAGCAGCCGCCGACAGGGTTATAACACTGAAGCTTTCTTT
CASSRRQGYNTEAFF
>TRBV29-1|TRBJ2-1|.|14|TRBD2
TGCAGCGTTCGACTAGCGGGAGGGTACAATGAGCAGTTCTTC
CSVRLAGGYNEQFF
>TRBV6-5|TRBJ2-3|.|12|.
TGTGCCAGCAGTCCAGGGGAAGATACGCAGTATTTT
CASSPGEDTQYF
>TRBV28|TRBJ1-6|.|16|.
TGTGCCAGCAGTCTGGGCCGGTACCGTTATAATTCACCCCTCCACTTT
CASSLGRYRYNSPLHF
>TRBV9|TRBJ2-5|.|15|.
TGTGCCAGCAGCGAGGGGGGAACTAGCGTTGGGACCCAGTACTTC
CASSEGGTSVGTQYF
>TRBV13|TRBJ2-7|.|12|.
TGTGCCAGCAGCCCATCTGGCTACGAGCAGTACTTC
CASSPSGYEQYF